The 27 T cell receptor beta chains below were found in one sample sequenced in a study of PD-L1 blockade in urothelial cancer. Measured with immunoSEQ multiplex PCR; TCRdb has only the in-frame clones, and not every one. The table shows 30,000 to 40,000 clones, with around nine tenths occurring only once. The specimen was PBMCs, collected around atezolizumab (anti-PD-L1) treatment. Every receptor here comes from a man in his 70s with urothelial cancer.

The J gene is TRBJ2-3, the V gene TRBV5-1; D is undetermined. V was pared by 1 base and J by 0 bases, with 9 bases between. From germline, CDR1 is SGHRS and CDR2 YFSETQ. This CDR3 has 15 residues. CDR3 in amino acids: CASSLHSRSTDTQYF. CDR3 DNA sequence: TGCGCCAGCAGCTTGCACAGCCGTAGCACAGATACGCAGTATTTT.

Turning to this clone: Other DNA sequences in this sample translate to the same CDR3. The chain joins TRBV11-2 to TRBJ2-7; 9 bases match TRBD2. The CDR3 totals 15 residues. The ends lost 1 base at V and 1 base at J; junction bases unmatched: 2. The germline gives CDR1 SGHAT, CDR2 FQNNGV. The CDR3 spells CASSLGGLASYEQYF. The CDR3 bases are TGTGCCAGCAGCTTAGGGGGACTAGCATCCTACGAGCAGTACTTC.

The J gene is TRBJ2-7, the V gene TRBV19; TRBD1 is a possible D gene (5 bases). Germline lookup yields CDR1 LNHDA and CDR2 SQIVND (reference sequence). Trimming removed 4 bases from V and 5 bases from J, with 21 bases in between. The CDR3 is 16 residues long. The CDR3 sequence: CASSRAKDTHRNEQYF. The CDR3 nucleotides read TGTGCCAGTAGTAGGGCCAAGGACACCCATCGGAACGAGCAGTACTTC.

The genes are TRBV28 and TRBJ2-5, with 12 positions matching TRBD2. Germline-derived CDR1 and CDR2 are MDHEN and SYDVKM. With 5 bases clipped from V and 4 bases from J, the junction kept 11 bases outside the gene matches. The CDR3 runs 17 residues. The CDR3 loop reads CASSNPLAGGMRETQYF. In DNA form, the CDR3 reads TGTGCCAGCAGTAACCCCCTAGCGGGAGGGATGCGAGAGACCCAGTACTTC. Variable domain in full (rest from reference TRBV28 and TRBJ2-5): DVKVTQSSRYLVKRTGEKVFLECVQDMDHENMFWYRQDPGLGLRLIYFSYDVKMKEKGDIPEGYSVSREKKERFSLILESASTNQTSMYLCASSNPLAGGMRETQYFGPGTRLLVL.

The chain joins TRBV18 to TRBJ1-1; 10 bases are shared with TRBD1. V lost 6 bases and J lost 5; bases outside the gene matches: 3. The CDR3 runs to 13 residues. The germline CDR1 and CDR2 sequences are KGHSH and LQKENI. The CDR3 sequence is CASSDRGRTEAFF. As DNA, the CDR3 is TGTGCCAGCTCCGACAGGGGGCGTACTGAAGCTTTCTTT. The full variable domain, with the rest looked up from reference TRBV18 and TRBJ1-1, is NAGVMQNPRHLVRRRGQEARLRCSPMKGHSHVYWYRQLPEEGLKFMVYLQKENIIDESGMPKERFSAEFPKEGPSILRIQQVVRGDSAAYFCASSDRGRTEAFFGQGTRLTVV.

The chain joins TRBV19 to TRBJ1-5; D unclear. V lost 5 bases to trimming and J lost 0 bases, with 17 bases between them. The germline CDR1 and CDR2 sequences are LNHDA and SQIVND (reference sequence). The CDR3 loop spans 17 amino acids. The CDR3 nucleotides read TGTGCCAGTAGTCCGATTCGGAGGCTAGGTAGCAATCAGCCCCAGCATTTT. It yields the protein CASSPIRRLGSNQPQHF.

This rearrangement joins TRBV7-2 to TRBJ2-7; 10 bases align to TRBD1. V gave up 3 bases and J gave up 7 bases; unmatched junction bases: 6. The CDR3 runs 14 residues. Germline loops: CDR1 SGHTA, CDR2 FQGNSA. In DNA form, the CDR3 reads TGTGCCAGCAGCTTCCGACAGGGGGCTGGGGAGCAGTACTTC. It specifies CASSFRQGAGEQYF.

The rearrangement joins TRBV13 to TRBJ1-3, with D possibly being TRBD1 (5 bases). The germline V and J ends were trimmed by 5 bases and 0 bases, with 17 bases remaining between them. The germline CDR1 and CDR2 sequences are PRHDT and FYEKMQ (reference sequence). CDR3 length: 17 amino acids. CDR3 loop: CASSLKPTGISGNTIYF. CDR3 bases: TGTGCCAGCAGCCTAAAACCTACAGGAATCTCTGGAAACACCATATATTTT.

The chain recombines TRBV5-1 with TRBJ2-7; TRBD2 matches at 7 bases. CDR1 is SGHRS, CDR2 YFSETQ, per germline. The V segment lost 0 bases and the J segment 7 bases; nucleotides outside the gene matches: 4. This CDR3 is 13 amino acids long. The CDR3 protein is CASSLARENEQYF. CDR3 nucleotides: TGCGCCAGCAGCTTGGCGCGGGAGAATGAGCAGTACTTC.

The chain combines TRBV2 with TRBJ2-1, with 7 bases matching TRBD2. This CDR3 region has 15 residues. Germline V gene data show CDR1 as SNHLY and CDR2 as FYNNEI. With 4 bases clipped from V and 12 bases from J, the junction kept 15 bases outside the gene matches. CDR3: CASSGTRLAGEGQFF. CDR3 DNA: TGTGCCAGCAGTGGGACTAGATTGGCGGGGGAAGGGCAGTTCTTC.

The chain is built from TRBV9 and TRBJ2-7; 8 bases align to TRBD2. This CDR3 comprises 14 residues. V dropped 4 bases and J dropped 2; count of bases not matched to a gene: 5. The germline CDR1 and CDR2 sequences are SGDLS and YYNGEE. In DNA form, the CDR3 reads TGTGCCAGCAGCCCAGCGGGAGAGGCCTACGAGCAGTACTTC. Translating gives CASSPAGEAYEQYF.

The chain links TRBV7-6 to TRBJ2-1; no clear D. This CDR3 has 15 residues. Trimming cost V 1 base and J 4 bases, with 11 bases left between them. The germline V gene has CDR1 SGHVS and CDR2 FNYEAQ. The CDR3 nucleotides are TGTGCCAGCAGCTTAGGCAGAAACCTTTACAATGAGCAGTTCTTC. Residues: CASSLGRNLYNEQFF.

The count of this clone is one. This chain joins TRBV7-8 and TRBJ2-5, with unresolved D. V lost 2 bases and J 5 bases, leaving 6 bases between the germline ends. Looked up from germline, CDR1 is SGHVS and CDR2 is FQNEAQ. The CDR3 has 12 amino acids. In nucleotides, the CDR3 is TGTGCCAGCAGCTTACTAGTGGAGACCCAGTACTTC. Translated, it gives CASSLLVETQYF.

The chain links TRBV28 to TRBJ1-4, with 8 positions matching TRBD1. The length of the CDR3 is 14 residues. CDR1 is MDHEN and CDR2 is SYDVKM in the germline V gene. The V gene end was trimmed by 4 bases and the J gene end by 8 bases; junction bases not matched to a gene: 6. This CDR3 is CASSSGQAYEKLFF. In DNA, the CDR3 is TGTGCCAGCAGTTCGGGACAGGCTTACGAAAAACTGTTTTTT. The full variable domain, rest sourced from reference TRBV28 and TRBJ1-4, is DVKVTQSSRYLVKRTGEKVFLECVQDMDHENMFWYRQDPGLGLRLIYFSYDVKMKEKGDIPEGYSVSREKKERFSLILESASTNQTSMYLCASSSGQAYEKLFFGSGTQLSVL.

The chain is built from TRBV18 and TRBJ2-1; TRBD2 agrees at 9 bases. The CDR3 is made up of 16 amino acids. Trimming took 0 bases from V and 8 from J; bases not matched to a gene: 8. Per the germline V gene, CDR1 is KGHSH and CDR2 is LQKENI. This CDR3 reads CASSPPTSGPGHEQFF. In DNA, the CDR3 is TGTGCCAGCTCACCACCTACTAGCGGGCCAGGGCATGAGCAGTTCTTC.

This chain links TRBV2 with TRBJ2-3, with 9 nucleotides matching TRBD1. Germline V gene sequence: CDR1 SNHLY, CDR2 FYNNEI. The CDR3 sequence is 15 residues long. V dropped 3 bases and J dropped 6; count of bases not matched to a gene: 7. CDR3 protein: CASSEKGTGFDTQYF. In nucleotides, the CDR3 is TGTGCCAGCAGTGAGAAGGGGACAGGGTTTGATACGCAGTATTTT.

CDR3 sequence reads: CASKESNQPQHF. The CDR3 bases are TGTGCCAGCAAGGAGAGCAATCAGCCCCAGCATTTT. The genes are TRBV28 and TRBJ1-5; D call uncertain. CDR3 size: 12 residues. CDR1 is MDHEN and CDR2 is SYDVKM in the germline V gene. V lost 7 bases to trimming and J lost 1 base, with 5 bases between them.

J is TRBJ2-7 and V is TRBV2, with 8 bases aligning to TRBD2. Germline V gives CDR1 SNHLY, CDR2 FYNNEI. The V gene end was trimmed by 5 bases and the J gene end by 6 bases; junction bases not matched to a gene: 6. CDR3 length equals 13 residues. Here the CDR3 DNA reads TGTGCCAGCAGTATAGCGGGGAAGGGCGAGCAGTACTTC. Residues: CASSIAGKGEQYF.

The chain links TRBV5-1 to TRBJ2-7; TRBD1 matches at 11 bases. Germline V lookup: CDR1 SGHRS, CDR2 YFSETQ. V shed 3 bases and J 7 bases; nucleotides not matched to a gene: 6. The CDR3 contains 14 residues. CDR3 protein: CASSWGQGVTEQYF. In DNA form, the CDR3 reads TGCGCCAGCAGCTGGGGACAGGGGGTCACGGAGCAGTACTTC.

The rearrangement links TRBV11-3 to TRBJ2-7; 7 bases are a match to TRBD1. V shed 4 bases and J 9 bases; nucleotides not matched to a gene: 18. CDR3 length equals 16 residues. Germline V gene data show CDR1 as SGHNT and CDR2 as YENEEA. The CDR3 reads CASSSGQPVLRVGQYF. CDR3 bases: TGTGCCAGCAGCTCGGGACAGCCAGTTTTACGAGTCGGGCAGTACTTC. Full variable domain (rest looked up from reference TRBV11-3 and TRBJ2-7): EAGVVQSPRYKIIEKKQPVAFWCNPISGHNTLYWYLQNLGQGPELLIRYENEEAVDDSQLPKDRFSAERLKGVDSTLKIQPAELGDSAVYLCASSSGQPVLRVGQYFGPGTRLTVT.

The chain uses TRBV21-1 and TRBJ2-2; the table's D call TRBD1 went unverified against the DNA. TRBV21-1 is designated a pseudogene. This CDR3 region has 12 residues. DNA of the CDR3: TGTGCCAGCCATCAGGGTGCCGGGGAGCTGTTTTTT. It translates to CASHQGAGELFF.

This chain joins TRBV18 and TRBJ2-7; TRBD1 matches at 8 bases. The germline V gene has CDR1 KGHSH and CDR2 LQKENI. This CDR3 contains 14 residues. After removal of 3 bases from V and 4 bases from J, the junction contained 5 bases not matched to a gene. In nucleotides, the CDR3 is TGTGCCAGCTCACCCAGGACAGGGATTTACGAGCAGTACTTC. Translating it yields CASSPRTGIYEQYF.

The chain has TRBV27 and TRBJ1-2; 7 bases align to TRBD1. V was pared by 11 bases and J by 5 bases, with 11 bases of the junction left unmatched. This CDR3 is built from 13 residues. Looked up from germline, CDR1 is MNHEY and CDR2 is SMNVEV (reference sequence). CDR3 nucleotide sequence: TGTGCCTCGAGGCCTCAGGGGGAGTATGGCTACACCTTC. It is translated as CASRPQGEYGYTF.

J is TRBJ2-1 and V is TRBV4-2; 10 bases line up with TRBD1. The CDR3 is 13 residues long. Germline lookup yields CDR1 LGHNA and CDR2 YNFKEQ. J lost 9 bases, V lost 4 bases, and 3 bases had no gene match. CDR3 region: CASSLGQGGEQFF. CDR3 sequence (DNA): TGTGCCAGCAGCCTTGGACAGGGGGGTGAGCAGTTCTTC.

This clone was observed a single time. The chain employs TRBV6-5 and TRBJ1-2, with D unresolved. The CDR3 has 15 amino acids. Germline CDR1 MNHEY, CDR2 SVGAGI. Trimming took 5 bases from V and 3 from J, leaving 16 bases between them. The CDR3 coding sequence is TGTGCCAGCAGTCAACGCCTCGGTGGTGACTATGGCTACACCTTC. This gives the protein CASSQRLGGDYGYTF.

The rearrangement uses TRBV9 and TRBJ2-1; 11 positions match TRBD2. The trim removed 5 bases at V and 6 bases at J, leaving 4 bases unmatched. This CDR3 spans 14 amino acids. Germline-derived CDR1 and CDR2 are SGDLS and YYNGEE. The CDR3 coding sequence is TGTGCCAGCAGTGTTGGGACTAGCGGCAATGAGCAGTTCTTC. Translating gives CASSVGTSGNEQFF.

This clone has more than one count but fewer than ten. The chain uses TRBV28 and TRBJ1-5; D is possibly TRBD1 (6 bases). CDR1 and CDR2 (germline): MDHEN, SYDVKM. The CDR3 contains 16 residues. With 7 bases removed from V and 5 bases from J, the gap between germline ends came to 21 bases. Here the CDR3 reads CASKGSGGRGDQPQHF. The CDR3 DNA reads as TGTGCCAGCAAGGGGTCGGGAGGCAGGGGAGATCAGCCCCAGCATTTT.